Listed below are T cell receptor beta chains from one sample, sequenced in a study of cytomegalovirus exposure and HLA in healthy donors. TCRdb's table, derived via immunoSEQ multiplex PCR, lists solely in-frame clones and lacks some. The table records around 140,000 clones, 75% to 90% of them present only once. Sequencing used PBMCs. The receptor set was obtained from a woman younger than 45 in good health and CMV-seronegative. Both conserved end residues are part of each CDR3. The order of the fields is clone size, D gene, CDR3 length, V gene, J gene, CDR3 DNA, CDR3 protein. A D gene is named only where the DNA matches it firmly. Not every row has a clone size; where given, it reads once, few, many or a size class.

abundance: -; d_gene: TRBD1; len: 13; v_gene: TRBV29-1; j_gene: TRBJ2-7; CDR3nt: TGCAGCGTGCGGACAGGTGCCTCCTACGAGCAGTACTTC; CDR3aa: CSVRTGASYEQYF
abundance: -; d_gene: -; len: 14; v_gene: TRBV4-1; j_gene: TRBJ2-5; CDR3nt: TGCGCCAGCAGCCAAGACCGCCGGCGGGAGACCCAGTACTTC; CDR3aa: CASSQDRRRETQYF
abundance: -; d_gene: TRBD1; len: 15; v_gene: TRBV28; j_gene: TRBJ2-7; CDR3nt: TGTGCCAGCAGTCCGCCTTATGCAGGGGGTAAAGAGCAGTACTTC; CDR3aa: CASSPPYAGGKEQYF
abundance: -; d_gene: -; len: 14; v_gene: TRBV7-2; j_gene: TRBJ2-2; CDR3nt: TGTGCCAGCAGCTTAGGGGGGGGCCTCGGGGAGCTGTTTTTT; CDR3aa: CASSLGGGLGELFF
abundance: -; d_gene: TRBD2; len: 15; v_gene: TRBV11-3; j_gene: TRBJ2-1; CDR3nt: TGTGCCAGCAGCTCAACTAGCGGGGTCTACAATGAGCAGTTCTTC; CDR3aa: CASSSTSGVYNEQFF
abundance: -; d_gene: TRBD1; len: 15; v_gene: TRBV6-1; j_gene: TRBJ2-5; CDR3nt: TGTGCCAGCAGTGATAAGGGGGCGGTTGTGGAGACCCAGTACTTC; CDR3aa: CASSDKGAVVETQYF
abundance: -; d_gene: TRBD1; len: 17; v_gene: TRBV4-3; j_gene: TRBJ2-1; CDR3nt: TGCGCCAGCAGCCAAGATTGGGGGGACAGGGGACAAAATGAGCAGTTCTTC; CDR3aa: CASSQDWGDRGQNEQFF
abundance: -; d_gene: -; len: 15; v_gene: TRBV6-1; j_gene: TRBJ1-4; CDR3nt: TGTGCCAGCAGTGAATCCTGGGGCAGGGCTGAAAAACTGTTTTTT; CDR3aa: CASSESWGRAEKLFF
abundance: few; d_gene: -; len: 13; v_gene: TRBV13; j_gene: TRBJ2-7; CDR3nt: TGTGCCAGCAGCCAACGACAGTCCTACGAGCAGTACTTC; CDR3aa: CASSQRQSYEQYF
abundance: many; d_gene: TRBD1; len: 17; v_gene: TRBV27; j_gene: TRBJ1-5; CDR3nt: TGTGCCAGCAGTTTATTAGGGACAGGGTTTAGCAATCAGCCCCAGCATTTT; CDR3aa: CASSLLGTGFSNQPQHF
abundance: -; d_gene: -; len: 14; v_gene: TRBV30; j_gene: TRBJ1-6; CDR3nt: TGTGCCTGGACCAACACAGGGTTGGATTCACCCCTCCACTTT; CDR3aa: CAWTNTGLDSPLHF
abundance: once; d_gene: TRBD2; len: 20; v_gene: TRBV4-1; j_gene: TRBJ2-3; CDR3nt: TGCGCCAGCAGCCGAGGAACCGGGACTAGCGGGAGGGTTAGCACAGATACGCAGTATTTT; CDR3aa: CASSRGTGTSGRVSTDTQYF
abundance: -; d_gene: TRBD1; len: 17; v_gene: TRBV5-4; j_gene: TRBJ2-1; CDR3nt: TGTGCCAGCAGCTCAAATAGCTGGACAGGGGGCATGTATGAGCAGTTCTTC; CDR3aa: CASSSNSWTGGMYEQFF
abundance: few; d_gene: -; len: 16; v_gene: TRBV5-1; j_gene: TRBJ2-6; CDR3nt: TGCGCCAGCAGCTTGGGACAGAACTCTGGGGCCAACGTCCTGACTTTC; CDR3aa: CASSLGQNSGANVLTF
abundance: -; d_gene: -; len: 15; v_gene: TRBV18; j_gene: TRBJ2-3; CDR3nt: TGTGCCAGCTCACCACCGGGGGCGAGCACAGATACGCAGTATTTT; CDR3aa: CASSPPGASTDTQYF
abundance: -; d_gene: TRBD1; len: 16; v_gene: TRBV15; j_gene: TRBJ2-3; CDR3nt: TGTGCCACCAGCAGAGTCTTGGGACAGGGGGCAGATACGCAGTATTTT; CDR3aa: CATSRVLGQGADTQYF
abundance: -; d_gene: TRBD1; len: 18; v_gene: TRBV18; j_gene: TRBJ2-2; CDR3nt: TGTGCCAGCTCGTACTCCGGGACAGGGGCGGCGAACACCGGGGAGCTGTTTTTT; CDR3aa: CASSYSGTGAANTGELFF
abundance: -; d_gene: -; len: 13; v_gene: TRBV4-3; j_gene: TRBJ2-7; CDR3nt: TGCGCCAGCAGCCCTGGGTTGGGGAGCGAGCAGTACTTC; CDR3aa: CASSPGLGSEQYF
abundance: -; d_gene: -; len: 14; v_gene: TRBV7-8; j_gene: TRBJ1-1; CDR3nt: TGTGCCAGCAGCTTAGGGGCAGGGGCCACTGAAGCTTTCTTT; CDR3aa: CASSLGAGATEAFF
abundance: -; d_gene: -; len: 14; v_gene: TRBV7-6; j_gene: TRBJ2-2; CDR3nt: TGTGCCAGCAGCCCCGCACTTAACACCGGGGAGCTGTTTTTT; CDR3aa: CASSPALNTGELFF
abundance: once; d_gene: TRBD1; len: 13; v_gene: TRBV5-1; j_gene: TRBJ2-7; CDR3nt: TGCGCCAGCAGTCGGACAGGGGGCCACGAGCAGTACTTC; CDR3aa: CASSRTGGHEQYF
abundance: -; d_gene: -; len: 16; v_gene: TRBV9; j_gene: TRBJ2-3; CDR3nt: TGTGCCAGCAGCGTCACCCTAGAGCGGAGCATGGATACGCAGTATTTT; CDR3aa: CASSVTLERSMDTQYF
abundance: few; d_gene: TRBD1; len: 13; v_gene: TRBV10-1; j_gene: TRBJ2-2; CDR3nt: TGCGCCAGCAGTCCAGGGGGCTCCGGGGAGCTGTTTTTT; CDR3aa: CASSPGGSGELFF
abundance: -; d_gene: -; len: 14; v_gene: TRBV7-2; j_gene: TRBJ1-6; CDR3nt: TGTGCCAGCAGCTTAGTATCGGAGGATTCACCCCTCCACTTT; CDR3aa: CASSLVSEDSPLHF
abundance: -; d_gene: -; len: 16; v_gene: TRBV7-9; j_gene: TRBJ2-7; CDR3nt: TGTGCCAGCAGCACAGGTGTGACACTCTACGATTCCGAGCAGTACTTC; CDR3aa: CASSTGVTLYDSEQYF
abundance: -; d_gene: -; len: 12; v_gene: TRBV9; j_gene: TRBJ2-1; CDR3nt: TGTGCCAGCAGCCCAGAGGGGAGGAACTATTTCTTC; CDR3aa: CASSPEGRNYFF
abundance: -; d_gene: -; len: 13; v_gene: TRBV2; j_gene: TRBJ1-6; CDR3nt: TGTGCCAGCACTCCAGGGTTATATTCACCCCTCCACTTT; CDR3aa: CASTPGLYSPLHF
abundance: -; d_gene: -; len: 14; v_gene: TRBV7-9; j_gene: TRBJ1-1; CDR3nt: TGTGCCAGCGGCGGACGAGCGGGAAGAACTGAAGCTTTCTTT; CDR3aa: CASGGRAGRTEAFF
abundance: -; d_gene: TRBD1; len: 13; v_gene: TRBV19; j_gene: TRBJ2-7; CDR3nt: TGTGCCAGTACCCAAAGGACAGGGCGGGAGCAGTACTTC; CDR3aa: CASTQRTGREQYF
abundance: -; d_gene: -; len: 14; v_gene: TRBV5-1; j_gene: TRBJ2-7; CDR3nt: TGCGCCAGCAGCCGACCGGACAGCGACAACGAGCAGTACTTC; CDR3aa: CASSRPDSDNEQYF
abundance: -; d_gene: -; len: 14; v_gene: TRBV25-1; j_gene: TRBJ2-7; CDR3nt: TGTGCCAGCAGTGATCAGGGGGAGGCGGAAGAGCAGTACTTC; CDR3aa: CASSDQGEAEEQYF
abundance: -; d_gene: -; len: 17; v_gene: TRBV4-1; j_gene: TRBJ2-5; CDR3nt: TGCGCCAGCAGCCAAGACGTTAGACTATCACCCCGAGAGACCCAGTACTTC; CDR3aa: CASSQDVRLSPRETQYF
abundance: -; d_gene: -; len: 13; v_gene: TRBV29-1; j_gene: TRBJ2-7; CDR3nt: TGCAGCGTTGAAACGCCCCAGGCCTACGAGCAGTACTTC; CDR3aa: CSVETPQAYEQYF
abundance: few; d_gene: -; len: 16; v_gene: TRBV18; j_gene: TRBJ1-2; CDR3nt: TGTGCCAGCTCAATCTCAGGGCAACTGTTTGCCTATGGCTACACCTTC; CDR3aa: CASSISGQLFAYGYTF
abundance: few; d_gene: TRBD1; len: 13; v_gene: TRBV29-1; j_gene: TRBJ2-7; CDR3nt: TGCAGCGTTGTGCGAGGGGGCACGTACGAGCAGTACTTC; CDR3aa: CSVVRGGTYEQYF
abundance: -; d_gene: -; len: 16; v_gene: TRBV7-2; j_gene: TRBJ1-2; CDR3nt: TGTGCCAGCATCCCAGTGGGAGGGGGGAGTAACTATGGCTACACCTTC; CDR3aa: CASIPVGGGSNYGYTF
abundance: -; d_gene: -; len: 11; v_gene: TRBV20-1; j_gene: TRBJ2-5; CDR3nt: TGCAGTGCTAGCGTCCAAGAGACCCAGTACTTC; CDR3aa: CSASVQETQYF
abundance: few; d_gene: TRBD1; len: 14; v_gene: TRBV5-1; j_gene: TRBJ2-7; CDR3nt: TGCGCCAGCAGCGGGGACAGGTCATTCGTCGAGCAGTACTTC; CDR3aa: CASSGDRSFVEQYF
abundance: -; d_gene: TRBD2; len: 16; v_gene: TRBV5-4; j_gene: TRBJ2-3; CDR3nt: TGTGCCAGCAGCTGGGGACTAGGGTTGAGCACAGATACGCAGTATTTT; CDR3aa: CASSWGLGLSTDTQYF
abundance: few; d_gene: TRBD1; len: 14; v_gene: TRBV19; j_gene: TRBJ1-1; CDR3nt: TGTGCCAGTAGTAAGACAGGGGTAAGCACTGAAGCTTTCTTT; CDR3aa: CASSKTGVSTEAFF
abundance: -; d_gene: -; len: 17; v_gene: TRBV6-1; j_gene: TRBJ2-5; CDR3nt: TGTGCCAGCAGTGAAGCTCCCCCAGGTGAACCGATAGTCACCCAGTACTTC; CDR3aa: CASSEAPPGEPIVTQYF
abundance: -; d_gene: TRBD1; len: 17; v_gene: TRBV6-1; j_gene: TRBJ1-2; CDR3nt: TGTGCCAGCAGTGACAGGACAGGGACCCTCTTACTCTATGGCTACACCTTC; CDR3aa: CASSDRTGTLLLYGYTF
abundance: few; d_gene: -; len: 16; v_gene: TRBV7-9; j_gene: TRBJ2-4; CDR3nt: TGTGCCAGCAGCCAAGGGGCAGGGGTCAGTAAAAACATTCAGTACTTC; CDR3aa: CASSQGAGVSKNIQYF
abundance: few; d_gene: TRBD2; len: 15; v_gene: TRBV19; j_gene: TRBJ2-3; CDR3nt: TGTGCCAGTAGTGGCCGGACTAGCGGGGAGGATACGCAGTATTTT; CDR3aa: CASSGRTSGEDTQYF
abundance: few; d_gene: -; len: 15; v_gene: TRBV2; j_gene: TRBJ1-1; CDR3nt: TGTGCCAGCAGTGAACAGGGGACGGTGAACACTGAAGCTTTCTTT; CDR3aa: CASSEQGTVNTEAFF
abundance: -; d_gene: TRBD2; len: 16; v_gene: TRBV9; j_gene: TRBJ2-5; CDR3nt: TGTGCCAGCAGCGTCGATAGCGGGAGGGCTGATGAGACCCAGTACTTC; CDR3aa: CASSVDSGRADETQYF
abundance: -; d_gene: -; len: 14; v_gene: TRBV10-3; j_gene: TRBJ1-3; CDR3nt: TGTGCCATCACCCCCTTTCCCTCTGGAAACACCATATATTTT; CDR3aa: CAITPFPSGNTIYF
abundance: -; d_gene: -; len: 15; v_gene: TRBV5-4; j_gene: TRBJ2-1; CDR3nt: TGTGCCAGCAGCCCGCCGGAACAGGGCTACAATGAGCAGTTCTTC; CDR3aa: CASSPPEQGYNEQFF
abundance: once; d_gene: TRBD2; len: 15; v_gene: TRBV12-5; j_gene: TRBJ2-2; CDR3nt: TGTGCTAGTGGTCTTGGGGAGGGCCGGACCGGGGAGCTGTTTTTT; CDR3aa: CASGLGEGRTGELFF
abundance: -; d_gene: TRBD2; len: 16; v_gene: TRBV5-6; j_gene: TRBJ2-2; CDR3nt: TGTGCCAGCAGCTTGGTGGCGGGAGGTCGTACCGGGGAGCTGTTTTTT; CDR3aa: CASSLVAGGRTGELFF
abundance: -; d_gene: -; len: 17; v_gene: TRBV21-1; j_gene: TRBJ2-1; CDR3nt: TGTGCCAGCAGCAAAGCTGGAGGCTCCATCTCCTACAATGAGCAGTTCTTC; CDR3aa: CASSKAGGSISYNEQFF
abundance: -; d_gene: -; len: 15; v_gene: TRBV27; j_gene: TRBJ1-2; CDR3nt: TGTGCCAGCAGTCTAAAGGCAATATCAGGGTCGGGCTACACCTTC; CDR3aa: CASSLKAISGSGYTF
abundance: -; d_gene: TRBD2; len: 15; v_gene: TRBV6-5; j_gene: TRBJ2-2; CDR3nt: TGTGCCACCTCAAGAAGCGGGGGGGCCCCCGGGGAGCTGTTTTTT; CDR3aa: CATSRSGGAPGELFF
abundance: -; d_gene: -; len: 15; v_gene: TRBV6-5; j_gene: TRBJ1-5; CDR3nt: TGTGCCAGCAGTTACTCGGCAGGCTCCAATCAGCCCCAGCATTTT; CDR3aa: CASSYSAGSNQPQHF